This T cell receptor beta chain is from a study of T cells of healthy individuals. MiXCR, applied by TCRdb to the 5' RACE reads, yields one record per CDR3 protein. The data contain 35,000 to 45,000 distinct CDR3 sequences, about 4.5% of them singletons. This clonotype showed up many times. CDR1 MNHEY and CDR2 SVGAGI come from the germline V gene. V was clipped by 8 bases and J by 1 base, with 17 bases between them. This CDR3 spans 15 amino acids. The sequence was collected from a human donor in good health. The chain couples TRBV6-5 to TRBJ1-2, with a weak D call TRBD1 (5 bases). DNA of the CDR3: TGTGCCAGCTCCCGGGGCACCAGCCATAACTATGGCTACACCTTC. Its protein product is CASSRGTSHNYGYTF.